The 32 T cell receptor beta chains in this list originate from one sample, sequenced in a study of neoadjuvant nivolumab and ipilimumab in lung cancer. Using immunoSEQ multiplex PCR, the repertoire was profiled, and TCRdb retains in-frame clones only, with some absent. Counted here are a few thousand clones, around four fifths occurring once; the ten biggest clones make up roughly 10%. Sequencing used tumor tissue, obtained after neoadjuvant nivolumab, alone or with ipilimumab, at or shortly before surgery. The receptors originated from an adult with non-small cell lung cancer.

The rearrangement joins TRBV5-5 to TRBJ1-5, with D possibly matching TRBD1 (6 bases). Germline V gives CDR1 SGHKS, CDR2 YYEKEE (reference sequence). Trimming shortened V by 4 bases and J by 0 bases, and 17 bases separated the two germline ends. The CDR3 spans 17 residues. CDR3 sequence (DNA): TGTGCCAGCAGCACGATACCAGGGGCTTATAGCAATCAGCCCCAGCATTTT. It translates to CASSTIPGAYSNQPQHF.

The chain couples TRBV6-5 to TRBJ1-5; 7 bases align to TRBD1. The CDR3 consists of 15 residues. V was pared by 7 bases and J by 1 base, with 7 bases of the junction left unmatched. From germline, CDR1 is MNHEY and CDR2 SVGAGI. The CDR3 sequence is CASKRQGVSNQPQHF. The CDR3 nucleotides read TGTGCCAGCAAAAGACAGGGTGTGAGCAATCAGCCCCAGCATTTT.

The J gene is TRBJ1-2, the V gene TRBV6-5; D not resolved. The length of the CDR3 is 13 residues. V lost 4 bases to trimming and J lost 9 bases, with 15 bases between them. Per the germline V gene, CDR1 is MNHEY and CDR2 is SVGAGI. The CDR3 region has the DNA TGTGCCAGCAGTTTGAGGACCCCTACGAGCTACACCTTC. It encodes CASSLRTPTSYTF.

CDR3 sequence reads: CASSFAGSPLHF. The CDR3, as DNA: TGTGCCAGCAGTTTTGCGGGTTCACCCCTCCACTTT. The J gene is TRBJ1-6, the V gene TRBV27; no clear D. V was clipped by 3 bases and J by 9 bases, with 6 bases between them. The CDR3 consists of 12 residues. Germline values: CDR1 MNHEY, CDR2 SMNVEV (reference sequence).

This chain connects TRBV28 to TRBJ2-3, with TRBD2 matching 9 bases. The CDR3 contains 14 residues. V dropped 6 bases and J dropped 4; count of bases not matched to a gene: 5. Germline CDR1 is MDHEN and CDR2 is SYDVKM. CDR3 sequence: CASSQAGGSDTQYF. DNA of the CDR3: TGTGCCAGCAGCCAAGCGGGGGGCTCAGATACGCAGTATTTT. Drawing the rest from reference TRBV28 and TRBJ2-3, the complete variable domain is DVKVTQSSRYLVKRTGEKVFLECVQDMDHENMFWYRQDPGLGLRLIYFSYDVKMKEKGDIPEGYSVSREKKERFSLILESASTNQTSMYLCASSQAGGSDTQYFGPGTRLTVL.

In this sample, this clone turned up a few times. The chain employs TRBV5-1 and TRBJ1-1, with D possibly being TRBD1 (6 bases). The V gene lost 0 bases and the J gene lost 3 bases, with 9 bases spanning the gap. CDR3 size: 14 residues. Germline CDR1 is SGHRS and CDR2 is YFSETQ. DNA of the CDR3: TGCGCCAGCAGCTTGGACGGGGGCTACACTGAAGCTTTCTTT. This gives the protein CASSLDGGYTEAFF.

The V and J genes are TRBV28 and TRBJ1-1, with 7 bases lining up with TRBD1. CDR3 length: 13 residues. Germline trimming cut 6 bases from V and 6 bases from J; bases unmatched to any gene: 7. Germline V gene data show CDR1 as MDHEN and CDR2 as SYDVKM. The chain's CDR3 is CASRGTESAEAFF. CDR3 bases: TGTGCCAGCAGGGGGACAGAAAGCGCTGAAGCTTTCTTT.

The gene calls are TRBV19 and TRBJ2-5; 12 bases match TRBD2. Germline V CDR1 and CDR2: LNHDA, SQIVND (reference sequence). After removal of 5 bases from V and 1 base from J, the junction contained 2 bases not matched to a gene. The CDR3 is 15 amino acids. The CDR3 coding sequence is TGTGCCAGTAGTCTAGCGGGGGGGACCCAAGAGACCCAGTACTTC. Protein: CASSLAGGTQETQYF.

CDR3 amino acids: CASERTDQETQYF. CDR3 in DNA: TGTGCCAGTGAGCGGACAGACCAAGAGACCCAGTACTTC. This chain joins TRBV2 and TRBJ2-5; TRBD1 might be the D (6 bases). Germline CDR1 is SNHLY and CDR2 is FYNNEI. The CDR3 loop spans 13 amino acids. V gave up 9 bases and J gave up 0 bases, with 11 bases separating them.

V and J are TRBV10-3 and TRBJ1-1; 7 nucleotides align to TRBD1. The CDR3 contains 14 residues. V was clipped by 4 bases and J by 11 bases; unmatched bases: 13. CDR1 ENHRY and CDR2 SYGVKD come from the germline V gene. This CDR3 is CAISGKQGRQDAFF. DNA of the CDR3: TGTGCCATCAGTGGGAAACAGGGGCGCCAGGACGCTTTCTTT.

J is TRBJ2-3 and V is TRBV6-6; TRBD1 aligns across 7 bases. Trimming cost V 6 bases and J 4 bases; bases outside gene matches: 10. This CDR3 contains 15 residues. CDR1 and CDR2 (germline): MNHNY, SVGAGI (reference sequence). The CDR3 nucleotides are TGTGCCAGCAGCACGGGACAGCTAAGGGCAGATACGCAGTATTTT. This sequence encodes CASSTGQLRADTQYF.

This clone has a handful of counts. The chain carries TRBV10-2 and TRBJ2-3; 8 nucleotides match TRBD2. J was trimmed by 4 bases and V by 0 bases; bases with no gene match: 6. CDR1 WSHSY and CDR2 SAAADI come from the germline V gene. The CDR3 contains 16 residues. CDR3 DNA sequence: TGCGCCAGCAGTGAGTCTGGGGGACTAGGGGCAGATACGCAGTATTTT. This sequence encodes CASSESGGLGADTQYF.

CDR3 protein: CASSLRDTEAFF. The CDR3 DNA is TGCGCCAGCAGCTTGAGGGACACTGAAGCTTTCTTT. V and J are TRBV5-1 and TRBJ1-1; no clear D. CDR3 length: 12 amino acids. V was trimmed by 1 base and J by 3 bases, leaving 4 bases between them. Germline CDR1 reads SGHRS; CDR2 reads YFSETQ.

CDR3 protein: CASSQGLRILPDTQYF. The CDR3 DNA is TGCGCCAGCAGCCAAGGGTTGAGGATACTCCCGGATACGCAGTATTTT. This chain joins TRBV4-3 and TRBJ2-3; no clear D gene. Germline V gene sequence: CDR1 LGHNA, CDR2 YSLEER. The ends were cut back, 1 base at V and 6 bases at J, with 17 bases in the middle. The CDR3 loop spans 16 amino acids.

The CDR3 bases are TGTGCCAGCAGTCCTGACAGGGCCAGTCAGCCCCAGCATTTT. Translating gives CASSPDRASQPQHF. This chain links TRBV27 with TRBJ1-5, with 7 bases aligning to TRBD1. The CDR3 length is 14 residues. J was trimmed by 6 bases and V by 5 bases; bases with no gene match: 7. Germline V gene sequence: CDR1 MNHEY, CDR2 SMNVEV (reference sequence).

The V gene is TRBV5-1, the J gene TRBJ2-3, with 9 bases fitting TRBD1. There are 14 residues in the CDR3. Germline CDR1 is SGHRS and CDR2 is YFSETQ. V lost 0 bases and J lost 4; bases outside the gene matches: 0. The CDR3 sequence is CASSLGQGADTQYF. CDR3 bases: TGCGCCAGCAGCTTGGGACAGGGGGCAGATACGCAGTATTTT.

This clone was seen a few times. The V gene is TRBV11-3, the J gene TRBJ1-6; 8 nucleotides match TRBD1. The CDR3 consists of 14 residues. J gave up 10 bases and V 3 bases, and 5 bases lay outside the gene matches. The germline V gene encodes CDR1 SGHNT and CDR2 YENEEA. Here the CDR3 DNA reads TGTGCCAGCAGCTTCTCCGGGACAGGATCACCCCTCCACTTT. Translating gives CASSFSGTGSPLHF.

The J gene is TRBJ2-3, the V gene TRBV13; TRBD1 is a possible D gene (5 bases). With 0 bases removed from V and 2 bases from J, the gap between germline ends came to 21 bases. Germline V lookup: CDR1 PRHDT, CDR2 FYEKMQ (reference sequence). The CDR3 covers 19 residues. This CDR3 is CASSLGRAGWTTFTDTQYF. For the CDR3, the DNA is TGTGCCAGCAGCTTAGGACGGGCAGGGTGGACGACCTTCACAGATACGCAGTATTTT.

The chain carries TRBV18 and TRBJ1-2, with TRBD1 matching 8 bases. Unmatched junction bases numbered 4, after V lost 5 bases and J lost 8 bases. CDR3 length: 12 residues. CDR1 and CDR2 from the germline V gene are KGHSH and LQKENI. The CDR3 is CASSGQGGGYTF. The CDR3 nucleotides read TGTGCCAGCTCAGGACAGGGCGGAGGCTACACCTTC.

The V gene is TRBV7-2, the J gene TRBJ1-4; a weak D match, TRBD1 (5 bases). Germline V CDR1 and CDR2: SGHTA, FQGNSA. The CDR3 extends over 17 amino acids. V was pared by 1 base and J by 0 bases, with 12 bases between. This CDR3 reads CASSLVGGPTTNEKLFF. CDR3 DNA sequence: TGTGCCAGCAGCTTAGTGGGGGGACCGACAACTAATGAAAAACTGTTTTTT.

This clone was counted only a few times. V and J are TRBV19 and TRBJ1-2; perhaps TRBD1 as D (6 bases). The V end lost 3 bases, the J end lost 4 bases, and 15 bases lay between the germline ends. The CDR3 covers 15 residues. In germline, CDR1 is LNHDA, CDR2 SQIVND (reference sequence). The CDR3 sequence is CASSIGGADTYGYTF. In nucleotides, the CDR3 is TGTGCCAGTAGTATCGGGGGGGCGGATACCTATGGCTACACCTTC.

This clone was counted between two and nine times. The CDR3 here is CASSSGLAGLNTGELFF. Here the CDR3 DNA reads TGTGCCAGCAGCTCGGGACTAGCGGGTTTGAACACCGGGGAGCTGTTTTTT. J is TRBJ2-2 and V is TRBV5-4, with TRBD2 matching over 12 bases. J was trimmed by 1 base and V by 3 bases; bases with no gene match: 4. CDR3 size: 17 residues. Germline-derived CDR1 and CDR2 are SGHNT and YYREEE (reference sequence). Full variable domain (remainder filled in from reference TRBV5-4 and TRBJ2-2): ETGVTQSPTHLIKTRGQQVTLRCSSQSGHNTVSWYQQALGQGPQFIFQYYREEENGRGNFPPRFSGLQFPNYSSELNVNALELDDSALYLCASSSGLAGLNTGELFFGEGSRLTVL.

CDR3 in DNA: TGTGCCAGCAGCCCCACGGACAGGATGAACACTGAAGCTTTCTTT. Its protein product is CASSPTDRMNTEAFF. This rearrangement joins TRBV5-4 to TRBJ1-1; TRBD1 aligns across 7 bases. With V trimmed by 4 bases and J by 0 bases, 6 bases remained unmatched. This CDR3 contains 15 residues. Per the germline V gene, CDR1 is SGHNT and CDR2 is YYREEE (reference sequence).

The chain has TRBV29-1 and TRBJ1-6; the D gene is possibly TRBD1 (6 bases). Germline V gene lookup returns CDR1 SQVTM and CDR2 ANQGSEA. V gave up 6 bases and J gave up 7 bases, with 16 bases separating them. The CDR3 spans 14 residues. The CDR3 DNA reads as TGCAGCGTCCTTACAGGGACCGCCAATTCACCCCTCCACTTT. Translated, it gives CSVLTGTANSPLHF.

V is TRBV2 and J is TRBJ1-2; TRBD1 is a possible D gene (6 bases). The CDR3 spans 16 residues. The V gene's germline CDR1 is SNHLY and CDR2 FYNNEI. The V end lost 5 bases, the J end lost 6 bases, and 22 bases lay between the germline ends. The CDR3 loop is CASSPSAGGYGDGYTF. The DNA of the CDR3 is TGTGCCAGCAGTCCCTCGGCGGGGGGCTATGGCGATGGCTACACCTTC.

This chain links TRBV5-1 with TRBJ2-5; TRBD1 matches at 7 bases. Germline V gene data show CDR1 as SGHRS and CDR2 as YFSETQ. The CDR3 runs 17 residues. V lost 5 bases, J lost 1 base, and 14 bases stayed unmatched. The DNA for the CDR3 is TGCGCCAGCAGTTACCTTGGGACAGCAAACCTCCAAGAGACCCAGTACTTC. This encodes CASSYLGTANLQETQYF.

The rearrangement links TRBV4-1 to TRBJ2-6; TRBD1 is a possible D gene (5 bases). The CDR3 spans 18 residues. V was trimmed by 0 bases and J by 3 bases, leaving 15 bases between them. Per germline, CDR1 MGHRA and CDR2 YSYEKL. This CDR3 reads CASSQDPRGAYGANVLTF. DNA of the CDR3: TGCGCCAGCAGCCAAGACCCAAGGGGCGCTTATGGGGCCAACGTCCTGACTTTC.

This sequence joins TRBV11-2 and TRBJ2-5; TRBD2 matches at 13 bases. Looked up from germline, CDR1 is SGHAT and CDR2 is FQNNGV. The CDR3 is 17 amino acids. With 5 bases clipped from V and 3 bases from J, the junction kept 9 bases outside the gene matches. The CDR3 here is CASSQKRTSGGEETQYF. CDR3 coding DNA: TGTGCCAGCAGCCAAAAGAGAACTAGCGGGGGGGAAGAGACCCAGTACTTC.

V usage is TRBV5-6 and J usage is TRBJ1-2, with 9 bases that match TRBD1. The ends lost 2 bases at V and 6 bases at J; junction bases unmatched: 14. Germline CDR1 SGHDT, CDR2 YYEEEE. CDR3 length: 17 residues. CDR3 sequence (DNA): TGTGCCAGCAGCTTAATACCGGGACAGGGAAAGTTTGATGGCTACACCTTC. Its protein product is CASSLIPGQGKFDGYTF.

The rearrangement links TRBV4-3 to TRBJ2-1; TRBD2 matches 7 bases. CDR1 and CDR2 from the germline V gene are LGHNA and YSLEER. The CDR3 is 14 residues long. V lost 9 bases, J lost 5 bases, and 10 bases stayed unmatched. In DNA form, the CDR3 reads TGCGCCAGAGCCCGGCTAGCGGTCGACAATGAGCAGTTCTTC. Residues: CARARLAVDNEQFF.

V usage is TRBV29-1 and J usage is TRBJ2-7, with D perhaps TRBD2 (6 bases). There are 13 residues in the CDR3. The germline V and J ends were trimmed by 5 bases and 0 bases, with 11 bases remaining between them. The germline V gene encodes CDR1 SQVTM and CDR2 ANQGSEA. Here the CDR3 reads CSVQGLSSYEQYF. The DNA for the CDR3 is TGCAGCGTTCAGGGACTCAGCTCCTACGAGCAGTACTTC.

The J gene is TRBJ1-4, the V gene TRBV5-1; no definite D call. The germline V gene has CDR1 SGHRS and CDR2 YFSETQ. V shed 2 bases and J shed 8 bases, with 13 bases lying between them. This CDR3 contains 14 residues. The CDR3 nucleotides are TGCGCCAGCAGCTTATCCGACGGGTCGGAAAAACTGTTTTTT. Its protein product is CASSLSDGSEKLFF.